A single sample gave rise to the 3 T cell receptor beta chains below, sequenced in a study of T cells after yellow fever vaccination. Using its own MiXCR run on the 5' RACE reads, TCRdb lists one record per CDR3 protein. Here the sample spans approximately 580,000 distinct CDR3 sequences, 17% being singletons. The sequenced sample was PBMCs, obtained 5 days after the first yellow fever vaccination. The receptors here all came from a man in his late teens or twenties who received the YFV17D yellow fever vaccine.

This clonotype was seen ten or more times. This chain uses TRBV27 with TRBJ2-5; D is possibly TRBD2 (6 bases). CDR3 length: 15 residues. Deletions cut 6 bases from V and 2 bases from J, with 16 bases between. The germline gives CDR1 MNHEY, CDR2 SMNVEV (reference sequence). CDR3 DNA: TGTGCCAGCAGCGGAGGGAAGTGGGTTCAAGAGACCCAGTACTTC. Its translation: CASSGGKWVQETQYF.

This chain joins TRBV7-8 and TRBJ1-4; D is unclear. Per the germline V gene, CDR1 is SGHVS and CDR2 is FQNEAQ. V was clipped by 1 base and J by 7 bases, with 16 bases between them. The CDR3 loop spans 16 amino acids. The CDR3 here is CASSLVLRVPGEKLFF. The CDR3 DNA reads TGTGCCAGCAGCTTAGTTTTAAGGGTCCCGGGTGAAAAACTGTTTTTT.

The chain combines TRBV5-5 with TRBJ1-5; 8 nucleotides agree with TRBD1. Trimming removed 2 bases from V and 8 bases from J; junction bases left unmatched: 3. This CDR3 spans 13 amino acids. Per germline, CDR1 SGHKS and CDR2 YYEKEE (reference sequence). This CDR3 is CASSFTGGKPQHF. As DNA, the CDR3 is TGTGCCAGCAGCTTCACAGGGGGAAAGCCCCAGCATTTT.